This T cell receptor (beta chain) originates from a study of blood T cell repertoires in COVID-19. Across the whole study: The United States, Italy and Spain were the sources of the acute and convalescent COVID-19 samples. PBMCs, B-cell-depleted T cells, or T cells provided the cDNA or gDNA that made up the material.

Original processing notes: Amplification from reference gene primers served as the basis for estimated nucleated cell counts. Method: immunoSEQ multiplex PCR; TCRdb's copy keeps in-frame clones and lacks some. V, J and clone size are taken as reported in that table, and D and trimming were inferred from the DNA itself. The table shows approximately 120,000 clones, with roughly 85% occurring only once. Sequencing used peripheral blood. The sequence was collected from a woman in her sixties or seventies with acute or convalescent COVID-19.

The CDR3 nucleotides read TGTGCCAGCAGTGTGGATAGCGGGGCTAGCACAGATACGCAGTATTTT. It codes for CASSVDSGASTDTQYF. The rearrangement links TRBV6-4 to TRBJ2-3; 8 positions match TRBD2. With 4 bases clipped from V and 0 bases from J, the junction kept 6 bases outside the gene matches. CDR1 and CDR2 from the germline V gene are MRHNA and SNTAGT. The CDR3 has 16 amino acids.